This TCR beta chain was documented in a study of PD-1 blockade in classical Hodgkin lymphoma. Study findings and constraints: At baseline, newly diagnosed patients reportedly showed less TCR diversity than healthy donors.

TCRdb's copy holds only in-frame clones and misses some; the assay was immunoSEQ multiplex PCR. Of roughly 94,000 clones listed, just over 90% are singletons. Sample time point: cycle 4 day 1 (C4D1), after 5 to 7 weeks of nivolumab. Every patient was affected by relapse after autologous stem cell transplantation, while exposure to brentuximab vedotin was not uniform. Germline values: CDR1 SGHRS, CDR2 YFSETQ. The V and J ends lost 0 bases and 5 bases respectively, with 12 bases between them. The CDR3 extends over 15 amino acids. About this clone itself: Its antigen is still unknown.

The sequencing used peripheral blood mononuclear cells (PBMCs), collected before the fourth cycle of nivolumab. The source is a human donor with classical Hodgkin lymphoma. V gene TRBV5-1 combines with J gene TRBJ2-1; perhaps TRBD2 as D (6 bases). CDR3 nucleotides: TGCGCCAGCAGCTTGGGACTAGAGGCTAACAATGAGCAGTTCTTC. This translates into CASSLGLEANNEQFF. The full variable domain, with the rest looked up from reference TRBV5-1 and TRBJ2-1, is KAGVTQTPRYLIKTRGQQVTLSCSPISGHRSVSWYQQTPGQGLQFLFEYFSETQRNKGNFPGRFSGRQFSNSRSEMNVSTLELGDSALYLCASSLGLEANNEQFFGPGTRLTVL.